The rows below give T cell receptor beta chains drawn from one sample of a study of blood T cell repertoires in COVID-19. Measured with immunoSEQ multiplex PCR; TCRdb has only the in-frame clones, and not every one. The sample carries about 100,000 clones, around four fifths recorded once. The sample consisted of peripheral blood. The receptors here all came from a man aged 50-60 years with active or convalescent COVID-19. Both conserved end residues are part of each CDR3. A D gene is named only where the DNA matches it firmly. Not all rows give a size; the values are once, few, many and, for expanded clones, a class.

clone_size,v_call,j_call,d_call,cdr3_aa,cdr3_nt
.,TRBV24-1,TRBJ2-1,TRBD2,CATSAASGTSGSSYNEQFF,TGTGCCACCAGTGCAGCCTCCGGGACTAGCGGGAGTTCCTACAATGAGCAGTTCTTC
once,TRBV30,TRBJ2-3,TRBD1,CAWSFSTGVYTQYF,TGTGCCTGGAGTTTCTCGACAGGGGTATATACGCAGTATTTT
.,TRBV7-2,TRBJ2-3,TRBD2,CASSLVGGGTDTQYF,TGTGCCAGCAGCTTGGTCGGGGGGGGCACAGATACGCAGTATTTT
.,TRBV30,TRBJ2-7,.,CAWSGHRRETVSYEQYF,TGTGCCTGGAGCGGCCACCGGAGGGAGACAGTTTCGTACGAGCAGTACTTC
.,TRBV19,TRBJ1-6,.,CASSIGQGYNSPLHF,TGTGCCAGTAGTATTGGGCAGGGCTATAATTCACCCCTCCACTTT
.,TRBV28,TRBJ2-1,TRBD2,CASSPLAGGGNEQFF,TGTGCCAGCAGTCCACTAGCGGGAGGGGGCAATGAGCAGTTCTTC
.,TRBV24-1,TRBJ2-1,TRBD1,CATSGARQQGSTYNEQFF,TGTGCCACCAGTGGCGCAAGACAACAGGGGTCAACCTACAATGAGCAGTTCTTC
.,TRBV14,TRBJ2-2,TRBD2,CASSQEGSGVTGELFF,TGTGCCAGCAGCCAAGAAGGTAGCGGGGTGACCGGGGAGCTGTTTTTT
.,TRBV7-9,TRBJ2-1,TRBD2,CASSSGLAGGWSSYNEQFF,TGTGCCAGCAGCTCGGGACTAGCGGGAGGGTGGAGCTCCTACAATGAGCAGTTCTTC
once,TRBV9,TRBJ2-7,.,CASSGEGYEQYF,TGTGCCAGCAGCGGCGAGGGATACGAGCAGTACTTC
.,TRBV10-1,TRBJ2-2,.,CASSDFQGRSGELFF,TGCGCCAGCAGTGATTTCCAGGGTCGAAGTGGGGAGCTGTTTTTT
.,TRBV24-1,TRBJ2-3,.,CATSDEQGTDTQYF,TGTGCCACCAGTGATGAGCAGGGCACAGATACGCAGTATTTT
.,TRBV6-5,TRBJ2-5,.,CASSYSGARRETQYF,TGTGCCAGCAGTTACTCAGGGGCACGTCGGGAGACCCAGTACTTC
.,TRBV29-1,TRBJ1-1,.,CSILLEVPVRGETEAFF,TGCAGCATACTCCTTGAAGTTCCCGTCCGGGGGGAGACTGAAGCTTTCTTT
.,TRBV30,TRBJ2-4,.,CAWSASDRAKNIQYF,TGTGCCTGGAGTGCCTCCGACAGGGCCAAAAACATTCAGTACTTC
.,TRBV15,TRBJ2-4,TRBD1,CATSADRGGLNIQYF,TGTGCCACCAGCGCCGACAGGGGCGGGTTGAACATTCAGTACTTC
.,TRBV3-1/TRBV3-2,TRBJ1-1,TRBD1,CASRGQGRTEAFF,TGTGCCAGCAGGGGACAGGGGAGGACTGAAGCTTTCTTT
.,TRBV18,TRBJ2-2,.,CASSPRGDRAKNTGELFF,TGTGCCAGCTCACCAAGAGGAGACAGAGCTAAGAACACCGGGGAGCTGTTTTTT
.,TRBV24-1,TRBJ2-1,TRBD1,CATSDRTGLQFF,TGTGCCACCAGTGACCGGACAGGGTTGCAGTTCTTC
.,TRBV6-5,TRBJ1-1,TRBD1,CASSYYRTGDFEAFF,TGTGCCAGCAGTTACTACCGGACAGGGGATTTTGAAGCTTTCTTT
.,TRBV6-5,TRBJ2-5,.,CASSYVHGKTQYF,TGTGCCAGCAGTTACGTTCACGGGAAGACCCAGTACTTC
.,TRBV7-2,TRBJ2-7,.,CASSPDFSYEQYF,TGTGCCAGCAGCCCGGACTTCTCCTACGAGCAGTACTTC
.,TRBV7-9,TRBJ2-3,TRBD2,CASSLAQREGTQYF,TGTGCCAGCAGCTTAGCGCAGCGGGAGGGGACGCAGTATTTT
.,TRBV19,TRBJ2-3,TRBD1,CASSYRGRQDTQYF,TGTGCCAGTTCGTACAGGGGGCGTCAAGATACGCAGTATTTT
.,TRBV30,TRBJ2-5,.,CAWSVQIETQYF,TGTGCCTGGAGTGTACAGATAGAGACCCAGTACTTC
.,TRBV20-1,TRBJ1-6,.,CSASDSRTLSPLHF,TGCAGTGCCAGTGACTCGCGCACCCTTTCACCCCTCCACTTT
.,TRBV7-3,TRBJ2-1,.,CASSREGALNEQFF,TGTGCCAGCAGCAGGGAAGGGGCGCTAAATGAGCAGTTCTTC
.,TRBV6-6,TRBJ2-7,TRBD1,CASSFQGRTGKLEQYF,TGTGCCAGCAGCTTCCAAGGAAGGACAGGGAAACTCGAGCAGTACTTC
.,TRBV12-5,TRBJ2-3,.,CASGLTGWDTQYF,TGTGCTAGTGGTTTGACAGGGTGGGATACGCAGTATTTT
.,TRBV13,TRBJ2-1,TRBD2,CASSLYAGGRYEQFF,TGTGCCAGCAGCTTATATGCGGGAGGACGGTATGAGCAGTTCTTC
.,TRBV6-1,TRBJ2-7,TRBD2,CASSEQIAGGISYEQYF,TGTGCCAGCAGTGAACAGATAGCGGGAGGGATATCCTACGAGCAGTACTTC
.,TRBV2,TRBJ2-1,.,CASSEERSSYNEQFF,TGTGCCAGCAGTGAAGAGCGGAGCTCCTACAATGAGCAGTTCTTC
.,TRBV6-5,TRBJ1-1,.,CASSPELDRNTEAFF,TGTGCCAGCAGTCCAGAGCTGGACAGAAACACTGAAGCTTTCTTT
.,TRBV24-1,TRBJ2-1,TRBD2,CAPSGGGPWGEQFF,TGTGCCCCCAGTGGGGGGGGACCCTGGGGGGAGCAGTTCTTC
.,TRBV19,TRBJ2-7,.,CASSIPTETSYEQYF,TGTGCCAGTAGTATCCCGACAGAAACGAGCTACGAGCAGTACTTC
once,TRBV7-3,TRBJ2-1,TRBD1,CASSLGQGPLNEQFF,TGTGCCAGCAGCTTAGGACAGGGCCCGCTAAATGAGCAGTTCTTC
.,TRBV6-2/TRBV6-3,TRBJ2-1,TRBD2,CASSQSGSSYNEQFF,TGTGCCAGCAGTCAGAGCGGGAGCTCCTACAATGAGCAGTTCTTC
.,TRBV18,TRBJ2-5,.,CASSLATLQETQYF,TGTGCCAGCTCACTGGCCACCTTACAAGAGACCCAGTACTTC
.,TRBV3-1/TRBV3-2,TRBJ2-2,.,CASSPTRVNTGELFF,TGTGCCAGCAGCCCGACGCGGGTCAACACCGGGGAGCTGTTTTTT
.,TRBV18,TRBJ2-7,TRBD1,CASSPTQGHGEQYF,TGTGCCAGCTCACCAACACAGGGGCATGGAGAGCAGTACTTC